This is a list of T cell receptor beta chains from one sample in a study of TIL therapy for anti-PD-1-resistant metastatic lung cancer. Repertoires were generated with immunoSEQ multiplex PCR, while TCRdb's copy carries only in-frame clones and drops some. The profile shows 36,000 or so clones, around 79% of them singletons. This material consisted of blood, taken at baseline. The receptors were gathered from a person aged 25 to 85 with non-small cell lung cancer. CDR3s include the opening cysteine and the closing phenylalanine or tryptophan. D genes are given only for firm matches. The listing skips clone size in some rows; elsewhere it reads once, few, many or a size class.

TRBV6-6,-,TRBJ1-1,-,12,CASSRANTEAFF,TGTGCCAGCAGTAGAGCGAACACTGAAGCTTTCTTT
TRBV10-3,-,TRBJ2-2,-,19,CAIPSLAGTLARDTGELFF,TGTGCCATCCCCAGCCTAGCCGGGACACTTGCACGAGACACCGGGGAGCTGTTTTTT
TRBV6-5,-,TRBJ2-3,-,12,CASSDGADTQYF,TGTGCCAGCAGTGACGGCGCGGATACGCAGTATTTT
TRBV28,-,TRBJ2-1,-,13,CASMDRGYNEQFF,TGTGCCAGCATGGATCGGGGGTACAATGAGCAGTTCTTC
TRBV19,-,TRBJ2-7,-,13,CASASATHYEQYF,TGTGCCAGTGCGAGCGCAACTCACTACGAGCAGTACTTC
TRBV11-1,once,TRBJ2-2,-,14,CASSLLGGTGELFF,TGTGCCAGCAGCTTATTAGGGGGTACCGGGGAGCTGTTTTTT
TRBV19,-,TRBJ2-1,-,14,CASSMGTGMNEQFF,TGTGCCAGTAGTATGGGCACGGGTATGAATGAGCAGTTCTTC
TRBV5-1,-,TRBJ1-1,TRBD1,14,CASSLVQGVVEAFF,TGCGCCAGCAGCTTGGTTCAGGGGGTAGTTGAAGCTTTCTTT
TRBV27,-,TRBJ2-7,TRBD2,14,CASSLAGVFYEQYF,TGTGCCAGCAGCCTAGCGGGAGTTTTTTACGAGCAGTACTTC
TRBV5-5,-,TRBJ2-3,TRBD1,16,CASSVGTGKGTDTQYF,TGTGCCAGCAGCGTCGGGACAGGGAAAGGGACAGATACGCAGTATTTT
TRBV6-5,few,TRBJ2-2,-,15,CASSPSTGNTGELFF,TGTGCCAGCAGTCCGTCGACAGGGAACACCGGGGAGCTGTTTTTT
TRBV5-5,-,TRBJ2-6,-,16,CASSFQGGLGANVLTF,TGTGCCAGCAGCTTCCAGGGGGGGCTGGGGGCCAACGTCCTGACTTTC
TRBV30,-,TRBJ2-6,TRBD1,15,CAWSVGTGYSNVLTF,TGTGCCTGGAGTGTAGGGACAGGGTATTCCAACGTCCTGACTTTC
TRBV6-5,once,TRBJ2-7,-,14,CASSSQGVGGEQYF,TGTGCCAGCAGTTCTCAGGGGGTTGGGGGGGAGCAGTACTTC
TRBV25-1,-,TRBJ2-5,-,14,CASSNTRPQETQYF,TGTGCCAGCAGCAATACGAGGCCCCAAGAGACCCAGTACTTC
TRBV9,-,TRBJ1-2,-,14,CASSVLATNYGYTF,TGTGCCAGCAGCGTGTTGGCGACCAACTATGGCTACACCTTC
TRBV2,-,TRBJ1-4,TRBD1,15,CASSRGEGGVEKLFF,TGTGCCAGCTCGCGGGGCGAAGGGGGCGTAGAAAAACTGTTTTTT
TRBV7-3,few,TRBJ1-1,TRBD1,16,CASSLLGQGLNTEAFF,TGTGCCAGCAGCTTATTGGGACAGGGTTTGAACACTGAAGCTTTCTTT
TRBV25-1,-,TRBJ2-1,TRBD1,13,CASLGQGGREQFF,TGTGCCAGCCTAGGACAGGGGGGTCGGGAGCAGTTCTTC
TRBV7-2,-,TRBJ2-1,TRBD2,18,CASSLAHLAGGSHNEQFF,TGTGCCAGCAGCTTAGCGCATCTAGCGGGAGGGTCCCACAATGAGCAGTTCTTC
TRBV9,-,TRBJ2-7,TRBD2,16,CASSPGGGRPSYEQYF,TGTGCCAGCAGCCCGGGGGGGGGCCGTCCATCCTACGAGCAGTACTTC
TRBV6-1,-,TRBJ1-5,-,15,CASSRLRGGNQPQHF,TGTGCCAGCAGCCGCTTAAGGGGGGGCAATCAGCCCCAGCATTTT
TRBV4-2,medium-sized,TRBJ2-3,-,15,CASSQVIGVADTQYF,TGTGCCAGCAGCCAAGTGATAGGGGTGGCAGATACGCAGTATTTT
TRBV15,-,TRBJ1-5,TRBD1,16,CATSGGSGQGRWPQHF,TGTGCCACCAGCGGCGGATCGGGACAGGGTCGATGGCCCCAGCATTTT
TRBV5-4,-,TRBJ2-7,TRBD2,15,CASSSRTSGSYEQYF,TGTGCCAGCAGCTCGAGGACTAGCGGGAGCTACGAGCAGTACTTC